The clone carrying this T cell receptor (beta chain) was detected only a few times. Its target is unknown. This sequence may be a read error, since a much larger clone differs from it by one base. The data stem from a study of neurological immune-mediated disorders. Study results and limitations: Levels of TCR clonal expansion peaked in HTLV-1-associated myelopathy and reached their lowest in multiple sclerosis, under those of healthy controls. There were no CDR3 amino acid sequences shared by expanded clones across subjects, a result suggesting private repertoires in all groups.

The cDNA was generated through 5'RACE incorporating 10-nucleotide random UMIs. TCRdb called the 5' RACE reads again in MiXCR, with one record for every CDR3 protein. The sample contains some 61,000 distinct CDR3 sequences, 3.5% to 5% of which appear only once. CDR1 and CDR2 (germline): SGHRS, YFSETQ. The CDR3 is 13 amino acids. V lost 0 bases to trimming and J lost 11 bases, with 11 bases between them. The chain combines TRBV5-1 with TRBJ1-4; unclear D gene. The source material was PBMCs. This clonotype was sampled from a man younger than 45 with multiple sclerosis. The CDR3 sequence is CASSLEAGDKLFF. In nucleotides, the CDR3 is TGCGCCAGCAGCTTGGAGGCAGGTGACAAACTGTTTTTT.